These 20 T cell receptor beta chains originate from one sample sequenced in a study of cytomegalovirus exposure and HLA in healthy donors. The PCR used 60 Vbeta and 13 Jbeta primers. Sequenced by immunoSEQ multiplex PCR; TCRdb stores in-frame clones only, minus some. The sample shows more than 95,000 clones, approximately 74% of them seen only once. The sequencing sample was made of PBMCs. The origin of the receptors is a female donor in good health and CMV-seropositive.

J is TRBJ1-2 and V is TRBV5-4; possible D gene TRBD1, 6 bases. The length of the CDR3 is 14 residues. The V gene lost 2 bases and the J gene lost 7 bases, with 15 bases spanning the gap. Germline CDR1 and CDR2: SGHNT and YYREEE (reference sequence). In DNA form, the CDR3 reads TGTGCCAGCAGCTTAGTGGCAGGGGTGCGTGGCTACACCTTC. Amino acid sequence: CASSLVAGVRGYTF.

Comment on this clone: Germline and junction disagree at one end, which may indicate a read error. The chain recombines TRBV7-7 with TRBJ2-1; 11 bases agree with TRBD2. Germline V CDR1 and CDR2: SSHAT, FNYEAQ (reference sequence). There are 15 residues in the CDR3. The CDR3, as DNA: TGTGCTAGCAGCCTCACTAGCGGGAGATTTAGTGAGCAGTTCTTC. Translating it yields CASSLTSGRFSEQFF.

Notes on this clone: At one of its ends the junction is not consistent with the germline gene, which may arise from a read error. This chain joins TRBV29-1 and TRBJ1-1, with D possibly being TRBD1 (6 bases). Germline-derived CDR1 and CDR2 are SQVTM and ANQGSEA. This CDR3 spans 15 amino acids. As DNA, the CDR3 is TGCAGCGTTGGGGGGACCCTAGGGGGAAACACTCAAGCTTTCTTT. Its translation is CSVGGTLGGNTQAFF.

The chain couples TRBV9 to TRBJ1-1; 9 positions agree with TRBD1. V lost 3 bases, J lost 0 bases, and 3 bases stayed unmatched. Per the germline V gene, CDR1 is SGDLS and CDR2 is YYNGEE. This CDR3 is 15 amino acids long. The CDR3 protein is CASSGRQGVNTEAFF. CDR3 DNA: TGTGCCAGCAGCGGTAGACAGGGGGTGAACACTGAAGCTTTCTTT.

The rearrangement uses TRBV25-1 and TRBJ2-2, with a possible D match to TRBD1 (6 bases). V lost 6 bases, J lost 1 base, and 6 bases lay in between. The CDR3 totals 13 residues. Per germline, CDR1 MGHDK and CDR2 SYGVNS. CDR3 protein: CASRDRNTGELFF. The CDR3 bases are TGTGCCAGCAGGGACAGGAACACCGGGGAGCTGTTTTTT.

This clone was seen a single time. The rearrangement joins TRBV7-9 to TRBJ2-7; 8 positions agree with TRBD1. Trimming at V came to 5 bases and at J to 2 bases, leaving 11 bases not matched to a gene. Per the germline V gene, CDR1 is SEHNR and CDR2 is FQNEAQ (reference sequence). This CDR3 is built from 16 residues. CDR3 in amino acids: CASSASGTGRPYEQYF. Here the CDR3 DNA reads TGTGCCAGCAGCGCTTCCGGGACAGGCCGCCCCTACGAGCAGTACTTC.

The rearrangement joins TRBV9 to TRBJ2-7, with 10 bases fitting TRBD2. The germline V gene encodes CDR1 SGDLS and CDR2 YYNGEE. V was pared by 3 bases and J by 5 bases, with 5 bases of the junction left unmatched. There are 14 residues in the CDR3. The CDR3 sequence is CASSDGTSEHEQYF. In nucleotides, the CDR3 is TGTGCCAGCAGCGACGGGACTAGCGAGCACGAGCAGTACTTC.

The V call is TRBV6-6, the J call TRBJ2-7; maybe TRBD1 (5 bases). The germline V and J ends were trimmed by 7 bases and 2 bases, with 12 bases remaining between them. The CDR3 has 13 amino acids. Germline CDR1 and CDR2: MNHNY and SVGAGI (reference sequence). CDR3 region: CASTSGHTYEQYF. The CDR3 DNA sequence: TGTGCCAGCACTTCCGGACATACCTACGAGCAGTACTTC.

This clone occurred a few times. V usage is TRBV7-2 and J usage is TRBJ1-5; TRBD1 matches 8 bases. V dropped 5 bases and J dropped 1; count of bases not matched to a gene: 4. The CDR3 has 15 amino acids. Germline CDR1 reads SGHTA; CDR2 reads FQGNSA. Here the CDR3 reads CASSRTGSSNQPQHF. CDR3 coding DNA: TGTGCCAGCAGCCGGACAGGGTCGAGCAATCAGCCCCAGCATTTT.

In DNA form, the CDR3 reads TGTGCCAGCAGTTTAGGCGGGGGCAGCTTCCACGAGCAGTTCTTC. The encoded protein is CASSLGGGSFHEQFF. J is TRBJ2-1 and V is TRBV28, with D possibly being TRBD2 (7 bases). With 2 bases removed from V and 10 bases from J, the gap between germline ends came to 18 bases. The CDR3 extends over 15 amino acids. The V gene's germline CDR1 is MDHEN and CDR2 SYDVKM.

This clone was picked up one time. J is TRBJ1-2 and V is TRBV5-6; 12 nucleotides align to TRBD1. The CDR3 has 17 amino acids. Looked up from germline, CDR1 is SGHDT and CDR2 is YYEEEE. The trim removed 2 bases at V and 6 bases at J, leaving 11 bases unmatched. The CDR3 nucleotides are TGTGCCAGCAGCTTCGGATGGGACAGGGGGCGAGGAGATGGCTACACCTTC. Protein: CASSFGWDRGRGDGYTF.

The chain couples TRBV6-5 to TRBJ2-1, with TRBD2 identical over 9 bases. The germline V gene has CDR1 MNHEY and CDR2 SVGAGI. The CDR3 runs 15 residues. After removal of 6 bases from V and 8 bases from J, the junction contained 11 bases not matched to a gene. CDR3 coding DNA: TGTGCCAGCAGCCATAGCGGGAGAGGAATTGATGAGCAGTTCTTC. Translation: CASSHSGRGIDEQFF.

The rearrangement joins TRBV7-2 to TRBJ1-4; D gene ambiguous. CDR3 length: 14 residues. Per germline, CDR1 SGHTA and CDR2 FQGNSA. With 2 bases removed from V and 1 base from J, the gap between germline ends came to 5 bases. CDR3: CASSLRGTNEKLFF. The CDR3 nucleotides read TGTGCCAGCAGCTTAAGAGGAACTAATGAAAAACTGTTTTTT.

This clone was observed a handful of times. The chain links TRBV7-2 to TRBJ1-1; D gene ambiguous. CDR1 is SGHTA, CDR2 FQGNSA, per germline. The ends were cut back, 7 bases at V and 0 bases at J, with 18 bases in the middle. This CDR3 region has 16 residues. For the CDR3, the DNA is TGTGCCAGCACCCGGTCGGGGAGCCTCATGAACACTGAAGCTTTCTTT. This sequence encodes CASTRSGSLMNTEAFF.

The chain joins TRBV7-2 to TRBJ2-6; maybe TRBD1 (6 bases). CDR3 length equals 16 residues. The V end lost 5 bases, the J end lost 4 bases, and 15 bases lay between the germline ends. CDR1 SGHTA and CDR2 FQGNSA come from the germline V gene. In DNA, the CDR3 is TGTGCCAGCAGCCCACAGGGCGTGCCAGGGGCCAACGTCCTGACTTTC. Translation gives CASSPQGVPGANVLTF.

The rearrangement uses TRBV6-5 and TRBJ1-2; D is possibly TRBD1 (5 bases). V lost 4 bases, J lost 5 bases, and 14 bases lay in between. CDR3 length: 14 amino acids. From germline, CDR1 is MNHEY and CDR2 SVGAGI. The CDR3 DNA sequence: TGTGCCAGCAGTTGGAGGGACCCAACTTATGGCTACACCTTC. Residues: CASSWRDPTYGYTF.

Here the CDR3 reads CASSQDRGHSYEQYF. The CDR3 DNA follows: TGCGCCAGCAGTCAGGACAGGGGTCACTCCTACGAGCAGTACTTC. The chain couples TRBV5-1 to TRBJ2-7; the match to TRBD1 covers 9 bases. With 5 bases clipped from V and 0 bases from J, the junction kept 6 bases outside the gene matches. Germline loops: CDR1 SGHRS, CDR2 YFSETQ. The CDR3 loop spans 15 amino acids. Full variable domain (missing parts from reference TRBV5-1 and TRBJ2-7): KAGVTQTPRYLIKTRGQQVTLSCSPISGHRSVSWYQQTPGQGLQFLFEYFSETQRNKGNFPGRFSGRQFSNSRSEMNVSTLELGDSALYLCASSQDRGHSYEQYFGPGTRLTVT.

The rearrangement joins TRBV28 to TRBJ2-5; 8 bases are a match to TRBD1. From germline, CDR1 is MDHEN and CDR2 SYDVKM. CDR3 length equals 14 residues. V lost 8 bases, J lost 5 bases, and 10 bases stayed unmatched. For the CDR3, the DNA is TGTGCCAGCTATGGCCAGGGGGCTGCGGAGACCCAGTACTTC. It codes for CASYGQGAAETQYF.

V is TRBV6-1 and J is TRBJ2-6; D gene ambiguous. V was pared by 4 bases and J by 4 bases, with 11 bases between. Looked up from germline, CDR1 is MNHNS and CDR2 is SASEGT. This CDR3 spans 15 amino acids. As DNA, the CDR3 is TGTGCCAGCAGTGTTTACAGTTCCGGGGCCAACGTCCTGACTTTC. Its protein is CASSVYSSGANVLTF.

CDR3 in amino acids: CASSRDSQAYNEQFF. The CDR3 coding sequence is TGTGCCAGCAGCCGGGACAGCCAGGCCTACAATGAGCAGTTCTTC. The chain has TRBV28 and TRBJ2-1; TRBD1 matches 7 bases. The CDR3 length is 15 residues. Trimming cost V 6 bases and J 2 bases; bases outside gene matches: 7. The V gene's germline CDR1 is MDHEN and CDR2 SYDVKM.